The T cell receptor (beta chain) described here comes from a study of cytomegalovirus exposure and HLA in healthy donors. The PCR made use of 60 Vbeta and 13 Jbeta primers. Clones were read by immunoSEQ multiplex PCR, and TCRdb kept only the in-frame ones, dropping some. The sample holds about 160,000 clones; 60% to 85% are singletons and the top ten take 3.1%. With 3 bases removed from V and 0 bases from J, the gap between germline ends came to 8 bases. Germline lookup yields CDR1 SQVTM and CDR2 ANQGSEA. The CDR3 sequence is 13 residues long. Sequencing was done on a sample of PBMCs. This chain joins TRBV29-1 and TRBJ1-1; D not resolved. The receptor comes from a woman aged 40 to 50 in good health and CMV-seronegative. The CDR3 nucleotides are TGCAGCGTTGAGAGGGCATTGAACACTGAAGCTTTCTTT. It codes for CSVERALNTEAFF.